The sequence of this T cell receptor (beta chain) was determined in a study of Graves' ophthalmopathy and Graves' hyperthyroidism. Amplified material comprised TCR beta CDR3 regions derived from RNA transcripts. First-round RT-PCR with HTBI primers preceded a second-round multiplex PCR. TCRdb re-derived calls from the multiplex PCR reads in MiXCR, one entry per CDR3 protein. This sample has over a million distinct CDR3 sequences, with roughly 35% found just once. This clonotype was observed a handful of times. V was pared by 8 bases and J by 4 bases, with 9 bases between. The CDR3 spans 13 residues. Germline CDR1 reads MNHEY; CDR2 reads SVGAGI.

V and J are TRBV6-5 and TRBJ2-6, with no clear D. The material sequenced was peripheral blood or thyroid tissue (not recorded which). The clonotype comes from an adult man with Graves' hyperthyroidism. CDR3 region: CASVGYGANVLTF. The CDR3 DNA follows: TGTGCCAGCGTAGGTTACGGGGCCAACGTCCTGACTTTC.